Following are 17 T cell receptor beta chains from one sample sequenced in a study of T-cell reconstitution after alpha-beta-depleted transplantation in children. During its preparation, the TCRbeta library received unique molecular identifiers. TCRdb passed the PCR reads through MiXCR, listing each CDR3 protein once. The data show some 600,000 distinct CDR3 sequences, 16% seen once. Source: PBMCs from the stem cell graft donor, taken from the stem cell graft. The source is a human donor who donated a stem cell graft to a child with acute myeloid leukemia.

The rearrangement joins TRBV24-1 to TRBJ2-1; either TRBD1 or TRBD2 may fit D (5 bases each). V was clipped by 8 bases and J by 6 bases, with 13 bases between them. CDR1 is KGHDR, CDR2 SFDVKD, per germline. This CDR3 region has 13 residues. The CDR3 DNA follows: TGTGCCACCAAGGGGACGGCGGTCAATGAGCAGTTCTTC. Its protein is CATKGTAVNEQFF.

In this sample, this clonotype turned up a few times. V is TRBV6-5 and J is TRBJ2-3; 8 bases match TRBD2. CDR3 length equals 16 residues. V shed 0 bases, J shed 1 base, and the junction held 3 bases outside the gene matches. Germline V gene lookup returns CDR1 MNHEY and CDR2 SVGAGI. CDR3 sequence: CASSYSRRGGTDTQYF. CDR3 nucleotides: TGTGCCAGCAGTTACTCTAGGCGGGGGGGCACAGATACGCAGTATTTT.

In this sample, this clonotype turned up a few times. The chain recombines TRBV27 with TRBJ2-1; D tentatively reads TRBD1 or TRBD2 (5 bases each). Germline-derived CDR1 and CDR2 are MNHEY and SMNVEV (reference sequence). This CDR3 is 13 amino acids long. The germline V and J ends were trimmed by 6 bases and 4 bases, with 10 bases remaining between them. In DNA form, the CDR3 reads TGTGCCAGCAGCGGGGCCCAATACAATGAGCAGTTCTTC. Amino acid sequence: CASSGAQYNEQFF.

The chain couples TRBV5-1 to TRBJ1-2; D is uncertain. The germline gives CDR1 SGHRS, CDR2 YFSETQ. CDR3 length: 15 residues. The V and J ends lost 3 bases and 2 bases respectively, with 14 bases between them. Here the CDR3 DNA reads TGCGCCAGCAGCTCGACTAGAGACGGAAACTATGGCTACACCTTC. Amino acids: CASSSTRDGNYGYTF.

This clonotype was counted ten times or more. This CDR3 reads CASSLDRVYTDTQYF. The CDR3 DNA is TGTGCCAGCAGCCTGGACAGGGTTTACACAGATACGCAGTATTTT. The rearrangement uses TRBV5-5 and TRBJ2-3, with 8 bases aligning to TRBD1. V lost 4 bases and J lost 2; bases outside the gene matches: 6. CDR3 length equals 15 residues. The germline CDR1 and CDR2 sequences are SGHKS and YYEKEE (reference sequence).

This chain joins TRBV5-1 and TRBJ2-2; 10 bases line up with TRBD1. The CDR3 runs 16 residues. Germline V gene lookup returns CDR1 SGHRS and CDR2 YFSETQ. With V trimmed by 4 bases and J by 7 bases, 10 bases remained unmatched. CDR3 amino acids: CASSPQDRGKNGELFF. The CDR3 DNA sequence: TGCGCCAGCAGCCCTCAGGACAGGGGGAAGAACGGGGAGCTGTTTTTT.

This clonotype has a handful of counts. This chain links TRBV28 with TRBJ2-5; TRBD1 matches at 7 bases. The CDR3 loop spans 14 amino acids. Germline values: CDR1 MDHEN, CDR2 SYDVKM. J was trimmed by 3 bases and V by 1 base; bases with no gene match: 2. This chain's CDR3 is CASSLFDREETQYF. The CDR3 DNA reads TGTGCCAGCAGTTTATTCGACAGGGAAGAGACCCAGTACTTC.

In nucleotides, the CDR3 is TGTGCCAGCAGCCAAGACCCAGGGACCTCTAATCAGCCCCAGCATTTT. Translating gives CASSQDPGTSNQPQHF. V usage is TRBV4-2 and J usage is TRBJ1-5, with D maybe TRBD1 (5 bases). CDR1 is LGHNA and CDR2 is YNFKEQ in the germline V gene. The ends were cut back, 0 bases at V and 4 bases at J, with 13 bases in the middle. The CDR3 covers 16 residues.

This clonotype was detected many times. Here the CDR3 DNA reads TGTGCCAGCAGCTTGCGGCATTACACAGAGAACACTGAAGCTTTCTTT. Translated, it gives CASSLRHYTENTEAFF. The chain joins TRBV7-9 to TRBJ1-1; D gene ambiguous. Trimming cost V 3 bases and J 1 base, with 15 bases left between them. CDR1 and CDR2 (germline): SEHNR, FQNEAQ (reference sequence). This CDR3 spans 16 amino acids.

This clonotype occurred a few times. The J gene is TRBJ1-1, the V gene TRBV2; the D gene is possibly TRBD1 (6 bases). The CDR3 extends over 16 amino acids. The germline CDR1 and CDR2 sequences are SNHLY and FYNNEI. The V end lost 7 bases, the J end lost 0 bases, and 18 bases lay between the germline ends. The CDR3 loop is CASKVAGVALNTEAFF. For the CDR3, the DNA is TGTGCCAGCAAGGTGGCAGGGGTCGCCCTGAACACTGAAGCTTTCTTT.

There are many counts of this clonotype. Here the CDR3 DNA reads TGTGCCAGCAGTCATTCCCCTCGCAGGGGCAATGAGCAGTTCTTC. It encodes CASSHSPRRGNEQFF. V is TRBV12-3 or TRBV12-4 and J is TRBJ2-1, with D perhaps matching TRBD1 (6 bases). The germline V and J ends were trimmed by 5 bases and 6 bases, with 17 bases remaining between them. The CDR3 contains 15 residues.

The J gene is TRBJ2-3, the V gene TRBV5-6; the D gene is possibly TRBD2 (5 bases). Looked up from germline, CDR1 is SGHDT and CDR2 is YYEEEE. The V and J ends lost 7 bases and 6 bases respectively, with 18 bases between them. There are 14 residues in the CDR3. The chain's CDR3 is CASFRGAAADTQYF. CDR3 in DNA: TGTGCCAGCTTCCGGGGTGCCGCGGCTGATACGCAGTATTTT.

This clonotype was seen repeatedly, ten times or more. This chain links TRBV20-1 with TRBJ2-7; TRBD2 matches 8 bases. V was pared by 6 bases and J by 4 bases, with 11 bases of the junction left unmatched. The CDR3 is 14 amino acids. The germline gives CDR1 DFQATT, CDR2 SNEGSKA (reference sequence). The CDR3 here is CSASRRGASYEQYF. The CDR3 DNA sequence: TGCAGTGCCAGTAGGCGGGGGGCATCTTACGAGCAGTACTTC.

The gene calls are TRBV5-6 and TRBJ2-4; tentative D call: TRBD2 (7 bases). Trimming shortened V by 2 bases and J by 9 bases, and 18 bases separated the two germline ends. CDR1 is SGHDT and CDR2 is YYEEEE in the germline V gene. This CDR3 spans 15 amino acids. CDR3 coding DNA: TGTGCCAGCAGCTTTTCGTTCGGGGGGCACTTCATTCAGTACTTC. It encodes CASSFSFGGHFIQYF. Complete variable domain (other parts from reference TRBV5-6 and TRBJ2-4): DAGVTQSPTHLIKTRGQQVTLRCSPKSGHDTVSWYQQALGQGPQFIFQYYEEEERQRGNFPDRFSGHQFPNYSSELNVNALLLGDSALYLCASSFSFGGHFIQYFGAGTRLSVL.

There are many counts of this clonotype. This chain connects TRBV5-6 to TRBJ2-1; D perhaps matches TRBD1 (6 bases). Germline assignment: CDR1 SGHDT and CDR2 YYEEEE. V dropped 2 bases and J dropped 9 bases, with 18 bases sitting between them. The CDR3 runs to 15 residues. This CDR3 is CASSFLQGPNTEQFF. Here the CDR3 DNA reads TGTGCCAGCAGCTTCTTACAGGGTCCCAACACTGAGCAGTTCTTC. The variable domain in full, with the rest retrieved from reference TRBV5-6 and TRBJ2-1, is DAGVTQSPTHLIKTRGQQVTLRCSPKSGHDTVSWYQQALGQGPQFIFQYYEEEERQRGNFPDRFSGHQFPNYSSELNVNALLLGDSALYLCASSFLQGPNTEQFFGPGTRLTVL.

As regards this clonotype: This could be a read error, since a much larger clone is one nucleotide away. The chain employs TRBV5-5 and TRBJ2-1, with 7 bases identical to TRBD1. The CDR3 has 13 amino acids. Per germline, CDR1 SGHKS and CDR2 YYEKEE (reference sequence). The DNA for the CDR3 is TGTGCCAGCAACCCGACAGGGCTCAATGAGCCGTTCTTC. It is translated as CASNPTGLNEPFF.

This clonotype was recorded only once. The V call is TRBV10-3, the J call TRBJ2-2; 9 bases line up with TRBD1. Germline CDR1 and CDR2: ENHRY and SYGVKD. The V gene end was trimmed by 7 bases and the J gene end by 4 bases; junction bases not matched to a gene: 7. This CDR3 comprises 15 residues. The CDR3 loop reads CAIKEDRGSTGELFF. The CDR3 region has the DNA TGTGCCATCAAGGAGGACAGGGGATCCACCGGGGAGCTGTTTTTT.